This T cell receptor (beta chain) emerged from a study of CD8 T cells in Susac syndrome (dated by TCRdb to between 2018 and 2021). In the study overall: Whether CD8+ T cell activation and differentiation in Susac syndrome was antigen driven was tested using repertoire sequencing. The clonality of the CD8+ T cell repertoire was compared across around twelve healthy donors, around 14 Susac syndrome patients and 15 multiple sclerosis patients. Paper-wide results and their limitations: The study acknowledged that relatively few individuals were included in the TCR sequencing and HLA analysis.

Concerning this clonotype: The antigen this receptor binds is unknown. No quality values exist for individual bases; no much larger clone is one base distant.

V is pared back by 5 bases and J by 2 bases, with 19 bases lying between the germline termini. Reading from cysteine to phenylalanine, the CDR3 counts 16 amino acids. The CDR3 DNA has 48 bases and is translated from base 1. Based on the germline V gene, the CDR1 and CDR2 sequences are MNHEY and SVGEGT. Peripheral blood CD8+ and CD4+ T cells from healthy donors, Susac syndrome patients and multiple sclerosis patients were profiled using high-throughput TCR beta sequencing. The healthy donors served as controls matched for age and sex. Bulk CD8+ and CD4+ T cells were purified magnetically by negative isolation, whereas CD8+ TEMRA cells were enriched by FACS. Blood was drawn into EDTA tubes, processed within 24 hours, and PBMCs were isolated by density gradient centrifugation. PBMCs intended for TCR sequencing were frozen in liquid nitrogen and were later thawed in a 37 degrees C water bath. A purity of at least 90% was achieved for sorted or isolated CD4+, CD8+ and CD8+ TEMRA cells.

RNA was extracted with the RNeasy kit and about 0.5 to 1 ug was reverse transcribed using random hexamers. TCR beta CDR3 regions were amplified with the immunoSEQ multiplex PCR assay covering 54 Vbeta and 13 Jbeta segments. PCR amplification bias was corrected using a synthetic template baseline for primer optimization and computational correction. Processing in the source paper ran as follows. Reads were annotated to V, D and J genes per IMGT and analyzed with immunoSEQ Analyzer, keeping only productive sequences. Clonality was calculated as one minus the Shannon entropy normalized by log2 of the number of productive unique sequences. Public and private clones were assessed among the 100 most prevalent clones of each patient and control. Clones were defined as Susac-specific when absent from the healthy and MS cohorts, from fewer than 1,300 published viral clones and from other ImmuneACCESS disease sequences. Using fastp trimming at Q25 and MiXCR clonotype assembly, TCRdb reanalyzed the public sequencing data and kept in-frame beta chains. Identical CDR3 protein sequences are pooled into one entry, listed with their most common genes and DNA. The V and J calls follow TCRdb's processing rather than the paper's. Present in this sample are over 95,000 distinct CDR3 sequences, around 90% of which were seen just once. Roughly 0.12% of the sample belongs to the ten largest clones.

The chain couples TRBV6-2 or TRBV6-3 to TRBJ2-7; no confident D gene assignment can be made. The TCR sequence derives from a human donor in good health. Sample: CD8+ T cells from PBMCs. The CDR3 amino acid sequence is: CASSPILGRRAYEQYF. The sequenced DNA: TGTGCCAGCAGTCCCATTTTAGGCCGTCGGGCCTACGAGCAGTACTTC.